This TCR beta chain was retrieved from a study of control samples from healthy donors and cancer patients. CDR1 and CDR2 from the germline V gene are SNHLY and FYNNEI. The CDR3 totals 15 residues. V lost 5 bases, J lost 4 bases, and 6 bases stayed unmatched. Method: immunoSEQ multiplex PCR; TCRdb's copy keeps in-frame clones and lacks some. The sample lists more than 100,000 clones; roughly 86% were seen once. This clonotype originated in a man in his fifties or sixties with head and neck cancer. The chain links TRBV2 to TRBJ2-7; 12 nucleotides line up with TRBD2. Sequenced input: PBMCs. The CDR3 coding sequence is TGTGCCAGCAGTAAACTAGCGGGAGGTATGTACGAGCAGTACTTC. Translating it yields CASSKLAGGMYEQYF.